The rows below give T cell receptor beta chains drawn from one sample of a study of blood T cells in healthy people across ages. TCRdb re-derived calls from the 5' RACE reads in MiXCR, one entry per CDR3 protein. Here the sample spans around 1.5 million distinct CDR3 sequences, approximately 40% being singletons. Material for sequencing was blood. Every receptor here comes from a woman younger than 30 in good health. Both conserved end residues are part of each CDR3. The order of the fields is CDR3 DNA, CDR3 protein, V gene, D gene, clone size, CDR3 length, J gene. D genes are given only for firm matches. Expanded clones get a size class; other rows say once, few or many, or leave the size out.

CDR3nt: TGTGCCAGCAGCCTTCGACCGGGAAAGGTTACAGATACGCAGTATTTT; CDR3aa: CASSLRPGKVTDTQYF; v_gene: TRBV14; d_gene: .; abundance: .; len: 16; j_gene: TRBJ2-3
CDR3nt: TGTGCCAGCAGTCTCTATCTCAGTAATCAGCCCCAGCATTTT; CDR3aa: CASSLYLSNQPQHF; v_gene: TRBV27; d_gene: .; abundance: .; len: 14; j_gene: TRBJ1-5
CDR3nt: TGTGCCAGCAGTTTAGATGGGAGCATTCAGTACTTC; CDR3aa: CASSLDGSIQYF; v_gene: TRBV27; d_gene: .; abundance: few; len: 12; j_gene: TRBJ2-4
CDR3nt: TGCAGCGTTGTTCCCGGGGCAGCTAACTATGGCTACACCTTC; CDR3aa: CSVVPGAANYGYTF; v_gene: TRBV29-1; d_gene: .; abundance: .; len: 14; j_gene: TRBJ1-2
CDR3nt: TGCAGTGCTTCGGACCGCTCTCTTTTTTCCTACGAGCAGTACTTC; CDR3aa: CSASDRSLFSYEQYF; v_gene: TRBV20-1; d_gene: .; abundance: few; len: 15; j_gene: TRBJ2-7
CDR3nt: TGCGCCAGCAGCCAAGATAGGGCAGGGGTTTATGGCTACACCTTC; CDR3aa: CASSQDRAGVYGYTF; v_gene: TRBV4-1; d_gene: .; abundance: few; len: 15; j_gene: TRBJ1-2
CDR3nt: TGTGCCAGCTCACCACTGGGACAGGGGATCCGTTATGGCTACACCTTC; CDR3aa: CASSPLGQGIRYGYTF; v_gene: TRBV18; d_gene: TRBD1; abundance: few; len: 16; j_gene: TRBJ1-2
CDR3nt: TGTGCCGGGGGACAGGGCTATGGCTACACCTTC; CDR3aa: CAGGQGYGYTF; v_gene: TRBV6-2/TRBV6-3; d_gene: TRBD1; abundance: .; len: 11; j_gene: TRBJ1-2
CDR3nt: TGTGCCAGCAGCCAAGAGTCAGGGGTAGCCAAAAACATTCAGTACTTC; CDR3aa: CASSQESGVAKNIQYF; v_gene: TRBV3-1; d_gene: .; abundance: .; len: 16; j_gene: TRBJ2-4
CDR3nt: TGTGCCAGCAGCCAGGTACATGAGCAGTTCTTC; CDR3aa: CASSQVHEQFF; v_gene: TRBV3-1; d_gene: .; abundance: .; len: 11; j_gene: TRBJ2-1
CDR3nt: TGTGCCAGCAGCTTAGAGGGGTACAGGGGAGCTAGCGGGAGGAACACAGATACGCAGTATTTT; CDR3aa: CASSLEGYRGASGRNTDTQYF; v_gene: TRBV11-2; d_gene: TRBD2; abundance: few; len: 21; j_gene: TRBJ2-3
CDR3nt: TGCAGTGCTGGAGGGACTAGCACAGATACGCAGTATTTT; CDR3aa: CSAGGTSTDTQYF; v_gene: TRBV20-1; d_gene: .; abundance: few; len: 13; j_gene: TRBJ2-3
CDR3nt: TGTGCCAGCAGCAGGGCCGGACAGGGTATGGATGGCTACACCTTC; CDR3aa: CASSRAGQGMDGYTF; v_gene: TRBV21-1; d_gene: .; abundance: .; len: 15; j_gene: TRBJ1-2
CDR3nt: TGCGCCAGCAGGACGTCTGCCTCCGCAGATACGCAGTATTTT; CDR3aa: CASRTSASADTQYF; v_gene: TRBV5-1; d_gene: .; abundance: many; len: 14; j_gene: TRBJ2-3
CDR3nt: TGCGCCAGCAGCTTGGCCCCCGGGGGCCCTTTTCAGCCCCAGCATTTT; CDR3aa: CASSLAPGGPFQPQHF; v_gene: TRBV5-1; d_gene: .; abundance: many; len: 16; j_gene: TRBJ1-5